Presented here are 17 T cell receptor beta chains from one specimen sequenced in a study of T cell clonotyping in hematopoietic cell transplantation. Clones were read by immunoSEQ multiplex PCR, and TCRdb kept only the in-frame ones, dropping some. Of 2,500 to 3,500 clones listed, 70% to 85% are singletons. The sequenced sample was peripheral blood mononuclear cells, obtained 30 days after allogeneic stem cell transplant. These receptors all stem from a male patient aged 60 to 75 who had an allogeneic stem cell transplant, so T cells may come from the graft donor. Some clones in this sample may be carry-over from other donors' samples.

This clone was recorded only once. The rearrangement links TRBV7-2 to TRBJ2-3; 10 bases map to TRBD2. Per the germline V gene, CDR1 is SGHTA and CDR2 is FQGNSA. The V gene end was trimmed by 4 bases and the J gene end by 0 bases; junction bases not matched to a gene: 4. The CDR3 spans 16 residues. CDR3: CASSYRTSGSTDTQYF. The DNA for the CDR3 is TGTGCCAGCAGCTACCGGACTAGCGGAAGCACAGATACGCAGTATTTT.

V gene TRBV30 combines with J gene TRBJ1-2; D remains ambiguous. V lost 3 bases to trimming and J lost 4 bases, with 12 bases between them. This CDR3 spans 13 amino acids. Per the germline V gene, CDR1 is GTSNPN and CDR2 is SVGIG (reference sequence). The CDR3 loop is CAWRAELSYGYTF. CDR3 nucleotide sequence: TGTGCCTGGAGGGCGGAACTCTCCTATGGCTACACCTTC.

The chain combines TRBV28 with TRBJ2-7; 12 nucleotides line up with TRBD2. CDR3 length equals 14 residues. Germline CDR1 is MDHEN and CDR2 is SYDVKM. With V trimmed by 5 bases and J by 6 bases, 5 bases remained unmatched. The CDR3 DNA sequence: TGTGCCAGCAGTCGGACTAGCGGGACTGGCGAGCAGTACTTC. Amino acids: CASSRTSGTGEQYF. Looking up the rest from reference TRBV28 and TRBJ2-7 gives the full variable domain: DVKVTQSSRYLVKRTGEKVFLECVQDMDHENMFWYRQDPGLGLRLIYFSYDVKMKEKGDIPEGYSVSREKKERFSLILESASTNQTSMYLCASSRTSGTGEQYFGPGTRLTVT.

The chain couples TRBV13 to TRBJ2-7; perhaps TRBD1 as D (5 bases). The germline CDR1 and CDR2 sequences are PRHDT and FYEKMQ (reference sequence). The V end lost 2 bases, the J end lost 0 bases, and 11 bases lay between the germline ends. The CDR3 runs 15 residues. The CDR3 nucleotides read TGTGCCAGCAGCTTATGGGGCTTAAGCTCCTACGAGCAGTACTTC. It codes for CASSLWGLSSYEQYF.

This clone was detected only a few times. The chain carries TRBV11-2 and TRBJ2-1; TRBD2 aligns across 7 bases. J gave up 6 bases and V 5 bases, and 7 bases lay outside the gene matches. Germline CDR1 reads SGHAT; CDR2 reads FQNNGV. The CDR3 has 14 residues. The DNA of the CDR3 is TGTGCCAGCAGCCCACGGGGGGTTATCAATGAGCAGTTCTTC. This sequence encodes CASSPRGVINEQFF.

This chain links TRBV7-2 with TRBJ2-7; 8 bases are a match to TRBD1. The trim removed 6 bases at V and 2 bases at J, leaving 9 bases unmatched. The germline V gene encodes CDR1 SGHTA and CDR2 FQGNSA. CDR3 length: 15 amino acids. Written as DNA, the CDR3 is TGTGCCAGCAGTTTACCAGGGGGCCTTACCTACGAGCAGTACTTC. It codes for CASSLPGGLTYEQYF. Using reference TRBV7-2 and TRBJ2-7 for the parts outside the CDR3, the full variable domain is GAGVSQSPSNKVTEKGKDVELRCDPISGHTALYWYRQSLGQGLEFLIYFQGNSAPDKSGLPSDRFSAERTGGSVSTLTIQRTQQEDSAVYLCASSLPGGLTYEQYFGPGTRLTVT.

The chain has TRBV10-2 and TRBJ2-7; 7 bases line up with TRBD1. Germline CDR1 WSHSY, CDR2 SAAADI. V lost 6 bases, J lost 2 bases, and 7 bases stayed unmatched. The CDR3 has 14 amino acids. DNA of the CDR3: TGCGCCAGCAGGGCGACAGGGACCACCTACGAGCAGTACTTC. Protein sequence: CASRATGTTYEQYF.

The chain couples TRBV9 to TRBJ1-3; 7 nucleotides agree with TRBD1. From germline, CDR1 is SGDLS and CDR2 YYNGEE. The J segment lost 4 bases and the V segment lost 2 bases, leaving 9 bases of the junction unmatched. The CDR3 length is 16 residues. In nucleotides, the CDR3 is TGTGCCAGCAGCGTCACAGGGGTTCGTTCCGGAAACACCATATATTTT. Translating it yields CASSVTGVRSGNTIYF.

Here the CDR3 DNA reads TGTGCCAGCAGCTTAGTCCGGGCTAACAATGAGCAGTTCTTC. It codes for CASSLVRANNEQFF. The V call is TRBV7-2, the J call TRBJ2-1; D is ambiguous. Deletions cut 1 base from V and 5 bases from J, with 9 bases between. CDR3 length: 14 amino acids. Per germline, CDR1 SGHTA and CDR2 FQGNSA.

The rearrangement uses TRBV10-1 and TRBJ2-2; D remains unclear. V shed 4 bases and J shed 7 bases, with 4 bases lying between them. The CDR3 sequence is 11 residues long. CDR1 is WNHNN, CDR2 SYGVQD, per germline (reference sequence). CDR3 region: CASSVGGELFF. The CDR3 bases are TGCGCCAGCAGTGTCGGCGGGGAGCTGTTTTTT.

DNA of the CDR3: TGTGCCAGCAGCTTAGATTATCCTCCGGGGGGAGGGGAGCATGGCTACACCTTC. Its translation is CASSLDYPPGGGEHGYTF. The chain links TRBV11-2 to TRBJ1-2; TRBD1 is a possible D gene (5 bases). Germline loops: CDR1 SGHAT, CDR2 FQNNGV. The CDR3 sequence is 18 residues long. Between the trimmed V and J ends, which lost 0 bases and 6 bases, there was a span of 23 bases.

This clone was seen a single time. The chain couples TRBV30 to TRBJ1-1, with D uncertain. The CDR3 length is 13 residues. Trimming stripped 2 bases from V and 0 bases from J, with 7 bases between. CDR1 is GTSNPN and CDR2 is SVGIG in the germline V gene (reference sequence). CDR3 in amino acids: CAWSSELNTEAFF. Here the CDR3 DNA reads TGTGCCTGGAGTTCAGAGCTGAACACTGAAGCTTTCTTT.

In its sample, this clone was seen once. The chain employs TRBV7-3 and TRBJ2-5; D is perhaps TRBD1 (5 bases). The V end lost 6 bases, the J end lost 4 bases, and 12 bases lay between the germline ends. Per the germline V gene, CDR1 is SGHTA and CDR2 is FQGTGA. The length of the CDR3 is 13 residues. CDR3 coding DNA: TGTGCCAGCAGACAAGGGGCCTCAGAGACCCAGTACTTC. Protein: CASRQGASETQYF.

This sequence joins TRBV20-1 and TRBJ1-3; D gene ambiguous. The CDR3 spans 11 residues. Trimming stripped 0 bases from V and 8 bases from J, with 5 bases between. Germline V gives CDR1 DFQATT, CDR2 SNEGSKA (reference sequence). CDR3 amino acids: CSARDRYTIYF. Written as DNA, the CDR3 is TGCAGTGCTAGAGATAGATACACCATATATTTT.

The chain joins TRBV7-2 to TRBJ2-3, with D possibly called TRBD1 or TRBD2 (5 bases each). The CDR3 has 14 residues. Germline CDR1 SGHTA, CDR2 FQGNSA. Trimming removed 1 base from V and 4 bases from J, with 9 bases in between. The chain's CDR3 is CASSLGGSSDTQYF. The DNA for the CDR3 is TGTGCCAGCAGCTTAGGGGGGTCATCAGATACGCAGTATTTT.

The rearrangement links TRBV2 to TRBJ2-5; D might be TRBD1 (5 bases). Germline CDR1 SNHLY, CDR2 FYNNEI. This CDR3 spans 15 amino acids. Trimming left V 7 bases short and J 4 bases short, with 19 bases between. CDR3 sequence (DNA): TGTGCCAGCAAGGCAGGGTTTGTTTCTCTAGAGACCCAGTACTTC. This sequence encodes CASKAGFVSLETQYF.

The chain joins TRBV11-2 to TRBJ1-4; D might be TRBD1 (5 bases). Per germline, CDR1 SGHAT and CDR2 FQNNGV. Trimming removed 4 bases at V and 8 bases at J, with 17 bases between. The CDR3 totals 15 residues. In nucleotides, the CDR3 is TGTGCCAGCAGCTATTCCGGGACCCCGGGGGAAAAACTGTTTTTT. Its protein product is CASSYSGTPGEKLFF.